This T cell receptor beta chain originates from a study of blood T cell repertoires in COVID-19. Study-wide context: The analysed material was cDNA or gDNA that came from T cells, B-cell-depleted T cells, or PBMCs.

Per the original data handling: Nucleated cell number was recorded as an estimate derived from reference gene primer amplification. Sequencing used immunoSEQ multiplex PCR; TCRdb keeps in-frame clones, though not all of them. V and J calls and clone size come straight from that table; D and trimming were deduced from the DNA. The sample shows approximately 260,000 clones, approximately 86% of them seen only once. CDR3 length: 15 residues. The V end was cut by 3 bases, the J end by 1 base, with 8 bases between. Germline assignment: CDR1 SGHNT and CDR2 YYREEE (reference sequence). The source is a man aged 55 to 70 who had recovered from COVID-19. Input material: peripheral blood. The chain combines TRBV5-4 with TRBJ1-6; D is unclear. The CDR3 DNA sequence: TGTGCCAGCAGCTCAGGATTTTCCTATAATTCACCCCTCCACTTT. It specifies CASSSGFSYNSPLHF.